The clone carrying this TCR beta chain appeared once. The sample originates from a study of shared clonotypes between healthy human individuals. The germline gives CDR1 MGHRA, CDR2 YSYEKL. This CDR3 region has 16 residues. After removal of 4 bases from V and 15 bases from J, the junction contained 13 bases not matched to a gene. Per the authors' pipeline: ImmunoSEQ junction-only sequences lacked quality scores, so their filtering differed. Sequencing was performed with immunoSEQ multiplex PCR; in TCRdb, only in-frame clones are kept and a portion is missing. The V and J calls and clone size come from that table; D and trimming were worked out from the DNA. The table lists around 690,000 clones, less than 95% of them singletons, with 34% in the top ten.

The sample taken for sequencing was memory CD8+ T cells from PBMCs. Documented subset: CD45RO+ cells pooled with CCR7-negative TemRA cells. The clonotype originates from a man younger than 35 in good health. Some clones in this sample may be carry-over from other donors' samples. The chain uses TRBV4-1 and TRBJ2-1, with TRBD2 matching over 15 bases. CDR3 sequence reads: CASSPPAGTSGRQPFF. Here the CDR3 DNA reads TGCGCCAGCAGCCCCCCGGCGGGGACTAGCGGGAGGCAACCGTTCTTC.